This T cell receptor beta chain stems from a study of PD-1 blockade in classical Hodgkin lymphoma. Data came from immunoSEQ multiplex PCR; TCRdb stores just in-frame clones and leaves some out. The table shows under 95,000 clones, with around 90% occurring only once. In every patient, relapse followed autologous stem cell transplantation, while exposure to brentuximab vedotin differed. Best responses fell into complete response, partial response or progressive disease. Study conclusions and caveats: Newly diagnosed patients were reported to start with lower TCR diversity than healthy donors.

A word on this clone: Its antigen is still unknown. At one boundary the junction diverges from the germline segment, which might be a read error.

Germline V lookup: CDR1 LNHNV, CDR2 YYDKDF (reference sequence). The CDR3 contains 15 residues. This TCR was sampled from a human donor with classical Hodgkin lymphoma. The chain couples TRBV15 to TRBJ2-7, with 8 bases identical to TRBD2. The sequencing here drew on peripheral blood mononuclear cells (PBMCs), taken before the second cycle of nivolumab. Written as DNA, the CDR3 is TGTGCCACCAGCAGATCTAGCGGGCGCTCCGACGAGCAGTACTTC. This codes for CATSRSSGRSDEQYF.